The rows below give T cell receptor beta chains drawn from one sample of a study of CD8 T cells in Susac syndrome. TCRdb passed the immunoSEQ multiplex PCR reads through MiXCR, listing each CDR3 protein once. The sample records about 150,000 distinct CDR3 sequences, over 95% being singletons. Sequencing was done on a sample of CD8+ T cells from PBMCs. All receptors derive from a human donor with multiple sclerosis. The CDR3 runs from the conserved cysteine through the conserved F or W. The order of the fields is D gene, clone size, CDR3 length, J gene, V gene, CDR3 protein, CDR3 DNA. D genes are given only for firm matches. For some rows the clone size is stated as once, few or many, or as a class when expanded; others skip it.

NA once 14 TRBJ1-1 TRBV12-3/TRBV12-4 CASSPYTVGTEAFF TGTGCCAGCAGTCCCTATACTGTGGGGACTGAAGCTTTCTTT
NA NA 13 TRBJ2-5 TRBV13 CASSLQGQETQYF TGTGCCAGCAGCTTACAGGGCCAAGAGACCCAGTACTTC
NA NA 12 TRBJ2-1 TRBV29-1 CSLNGGDNEQFF TGCAGCTTGAATGGAGGGGACAATGAGCAGTTCTTC
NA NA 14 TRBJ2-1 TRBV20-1 CSASETGSYNEQFF TGCAGTGCTAGTGAGACAGGCTCCTACAATGAGCAGTTCTTC
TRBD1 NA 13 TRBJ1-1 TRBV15 CATSRDRGTEAFF TGTGCCACCAGCAGGGACAGGGGGACTGAAGCTTTCTTT
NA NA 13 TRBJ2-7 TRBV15 CATSVGQWTEQYF TGTGCCACCAGCGTCGGTCAGTGGACCGAGCAGTACTTC
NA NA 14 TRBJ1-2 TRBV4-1 CASSQELGNYGYTF TGCGCCAGCAGCCAAGAGCTGGGGAACTATGGCTACACCTTC
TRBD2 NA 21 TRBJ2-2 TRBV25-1 CASSEGPRLAGATTNTGELFF TGTGCCAGCAGTGAAGGGCCACGGCTAGCGGGGGCCACTACTAACACCGGGGAGCTGTTTTTT
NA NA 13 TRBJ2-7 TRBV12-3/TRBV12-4 CASSPQGTYEQYF TGTGCCAGCAGTCCACAGGGTACCTACGAGCAGTACTTC
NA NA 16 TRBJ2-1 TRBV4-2 CASSQDSGNTYNEQFF TGTGCCAGCAGCCAAGATTCAGGGAACACATACAATGAGCAGTTCTTC
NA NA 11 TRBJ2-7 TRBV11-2 CASSPGPEQYF TGTGCCAGCAGTCCCGGTCCCGAGCAGTACTTC
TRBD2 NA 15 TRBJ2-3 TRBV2 CASKLTSGDADTQYF TGTGCCAGCAAGCTGACTAGCGGGGATGCAGATACGCAGTATTTT
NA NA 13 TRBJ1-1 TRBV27 CASSRGGDTEAFF TGTGCCAGCAGTAGGGGAGGTGACACTGAAGCTTTCTTT
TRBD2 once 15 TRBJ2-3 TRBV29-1 CSVVDGGAYTDTQYF TGCAGCGTTGTCGACGGGGGGGCCTACACAGATACGCAGTATTTT
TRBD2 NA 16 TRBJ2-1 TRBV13 CASSLRPSGDYNEQFF TGTGCCAGCAGCTTAAGGCCGAGCGGGGATTACAATGAGCAGTTCTTC
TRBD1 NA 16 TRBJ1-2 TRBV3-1 CASSHLYRGVGYGYTF TGTGCCAGCAGCCATCTCTACAGGGGAGTAGGCTATGGCTACACCTTC
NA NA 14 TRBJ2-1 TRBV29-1 CSVVQNPYTGEQFF TGCAGCGTTGTGCAGAACCCCTACACGGGTGAGCAGTTCTTC
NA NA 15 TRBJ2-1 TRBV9 CASSVAGSVGNEQFF TGTGCCAGCAGCGTAGCAGGAAGTGTGGGCAATGAGCAGTTCTTC
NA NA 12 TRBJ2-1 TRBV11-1 CASSLPGGEQFF TGTGCCAGCAGCTTACCGGGGGGCGAGCAGTTCTTC
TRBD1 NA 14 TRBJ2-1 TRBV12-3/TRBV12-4 CASSSGTADNEQFF TGTGCCAGCAGTTCCGGGACAGCCGACAATGAGCAGTTCTTC
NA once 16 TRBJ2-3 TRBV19 CASSPKGPRWGDTQYF TGTGCCAGTAGTCCAAAGGGCCCCCGGTGGGGAGATACGCAGTATTTT
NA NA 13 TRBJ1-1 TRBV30 CAWSADRNTEAFF TGTGCCTGGAGCGCCGACAGGAACACTGAAGCTTTCTTT
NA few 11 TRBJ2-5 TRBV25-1 CASSVQETQYF TGTGCCAGCAGCGTCCAAGAGACCCAGTACTTC
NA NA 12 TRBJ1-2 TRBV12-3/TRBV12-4 CASSPLHYGYTF TGTGCCAGCAGTCCCCTCCACTATGGCTACACCTTC
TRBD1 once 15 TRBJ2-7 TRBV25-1 CASSGTGRTFYEQYF TGTGCCAGCAGTGGGACAGGGAGGACGTTCTACGAGCAGTACTTC
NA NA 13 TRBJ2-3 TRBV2 CASTDAHRDTQYF TGTGCCAGCACTGACGCACACCGTGATACGCAGTATTTT
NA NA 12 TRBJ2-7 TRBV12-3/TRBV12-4 CASSLIGPEQYF TGTGCCAGCAGTTTAATAGGGCCCGAGCAGTACTTC
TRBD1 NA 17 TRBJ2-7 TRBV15 CATSRHQQGRYSYEQYF TGTGCCACCAGCAGACACCAACAGGGGCGATACTCCTACGAGCAGTACTTC
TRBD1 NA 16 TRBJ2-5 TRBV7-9 CASSPKDRVERETQYF TGTGCCAGCAGCCCTAAGGACAGGGTGGAACGAGAGACCCAGTACTTC
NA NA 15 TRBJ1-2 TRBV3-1 CASSQEGPHDEGYTF TGTGCCAGCAGCCAAGAGGGGCCCCACGACGAGGGCTACACCTTC
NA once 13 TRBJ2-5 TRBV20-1 CSALSTQLETQYF TGCAGTGCTTTAAGTACCCAGCTAGAGACCCAGTACTTC
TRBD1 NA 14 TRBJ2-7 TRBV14 CASSPDRVSYEQYF TGTGCCAGCAGCCCCGACAGGGTCTCCTACGAGCAGTACTTC
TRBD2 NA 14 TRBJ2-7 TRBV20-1 CSARDPSGVDEQYF TGCAGTGCTAGAGATCCTAGCGGGGTGGACGAGCAGTACTTC
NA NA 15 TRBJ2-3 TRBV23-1 CASSQSTVLTDTQYF TGCGCCAGCAGTCAATCTACCGTACTCACAGATACGCAGTATTTT
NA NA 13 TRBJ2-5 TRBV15 CATSRVGQETQYF TGTGCCACCAGCAGAGTGGGCCAAGAGACCCAGTACTTC
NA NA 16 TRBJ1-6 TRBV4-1 CASSLSMSSYNSPLHF TGCGCCAGCAGCCTCTCAATGAGCTCCTATAATTCACCCCTCCACTTT
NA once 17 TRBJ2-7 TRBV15 CATSREGASPSSYEQYF TGTGCCACCAGCAGAGAAGGCGCTAGTCCCAGCTCCTACGAGCAGTACTTC
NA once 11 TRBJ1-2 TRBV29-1 CSVAIGPGYTF TGCAGCGTCGCAATCGGCCCTGGCTACACCTTC
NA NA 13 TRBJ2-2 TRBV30 CAWRGDYTGELFF TGTGCCTGGAGAGGGGACTACACCGGGGAGCTGTTTTTT
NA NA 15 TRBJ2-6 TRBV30 CAYFMPGSGANVLTF TGTGCCTATTTCATGCCGGGGTCTGGGGCCAACGTCCTGACTTTC
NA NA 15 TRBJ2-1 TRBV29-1 CSVEWRTSSYNEQFF TGCAGCGTTGAGTGGAGGACGAGCTCCTACAATGAGCAGTTCTTC
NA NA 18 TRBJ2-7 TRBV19 CASSIGSRGNGRVHEQYF TGTGCCAGTAGTATTGGGTCCAGGGGAAACGGAAGGGTCCACGAGCAGTACTTC
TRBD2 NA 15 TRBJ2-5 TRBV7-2 CASSTSGRTRETQYF TGTGCCAGCAGCACTAGCGGGAGGACGAGGGAGACCCAGTACTTC
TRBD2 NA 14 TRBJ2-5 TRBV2 CASTEERGQETQYF TGTGCCAGCACTGAGGAGCGGGGGCAAGAGACCCAGTACTTC
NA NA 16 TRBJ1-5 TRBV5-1 CASSFGRGFKDQPQHF TGCGCCAGCAGCTTCGGGAGGGGGTTTAAGGATCAGCCCCAGCATTTT
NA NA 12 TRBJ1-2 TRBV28 CASSLVFNGYTF TGTGCCAGCAGTTTAGTCTTTAATGGCTACACCTTC
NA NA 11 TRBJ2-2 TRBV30 CAWSHGGELFF TGTGCCTGGAGCCATGGGGGGGAGCTGTTTTTT